The TCR beta chain described here comes from a study of OX40 agonist ivuxolimab in advanced cancers. General study points: The study found among the lowest clonal expansion in partial responders at 0.1-3.0 mg/kg. CD8+ T cells showed, on average, more clonal expansion than CD4+ cells.

With regard to this clone: Its target is unknown.

TCRdb's table, derived via immunoSEQ multiplex PCR, lists solely in-frame clones and lacks some. The top ten clones hold roughly 5.5% of a sample with over 80,000 clones, less than 85% of them seen once. The CDR3 has 15 amino acids. Germline V lookup: CDR1 SGHRS, CDR2 YFSETQ. With V trimmed by 1 base and J by 5 bases, 5 bases remained unmatched. This chain joins TRBV5-1 and TRBJ2-1; 8 bases agree with TRBD2. The clonotype comes from an adult with an advanced solid tumor such as melanoma, head and neck, liver or kidney cancer. The specimen comprised CD4+ or CD8+ T cells sorted from blood, sampled in a trial of the OX40 agonist ivuxolimab. As DNA, the CDR3 is TGCGCCAGCAGCTTGAGTAGCGGGACGAACAATGAGCAGTTCTTC. This encodes CASSLSSGTNNEQFF.